The 29 T cell receptor beta chains in this list originate from one sample, sequenced in a study of PD-L1 blockade in urothelial cancer. Using immunoSEQ multiplex PCR, the repertoire was profiled, and TCRdb retains in-frame clones only, with some absent. Here the sample spans 85,000 to 100,000 clones, approximately 91% being singletons. Sample: PBMCs, taken around atezolizumab (anti-PD-L1) treatment. Receptors were obtained from a man aged 55 to 70 with urothelial cancer.

The rearrangement uses TRBV6-1 and TRBJ2-5; D possibly corresponds to TRBD1 (6 bases). Trimming removed 2 bases from V and 5 bases from J, with 18 bases in between. Germline CDR1 reads MNHNS; CDR2 reads SASEGT. The CDR3 totals 16 residues. Here the CDR3 reads CASSEISDRGVETQYF. The DNA of the CDR3 is TGTGCCAGCAGTGAAATCTCGGACAGAGGGGTGGAGACCCAGTACTTC.

The CDR3 DNA sequence: TGTGCCAGTAGTCCGGAGGGAGTTAGCAATCAGCCCCAGCATTTT. This codes for CASSPEGVSNQPQHF. The chain combines TRBV19 with TRBJ1-5, with unresolved D. The germline gives CDR1 LNHDA, CDR2 SQIVND (reference sequence). The V gene lost 5 bases and the J gene lost 0 bases, with 11 bases spanning the gap. CDR3 length equals 15 residues.

This clone has only one observation. The gene calls are TRBV30 and TRBJ1-1, with D possibly being TRBD1 (6 bases). V was shortened by 0 bases and J by 8 bases, with 13 bases between the two germline ends. The CDR3 runs to 13 residues. Germline loops: CDR1 GTSNPN, CDR2 SVGIG (reference sequence). As DNA, the CDR3 is TGTGCCTGGAGTGTATTTGGGCAGGGGGAAGCTTTCTTT. This gives the protein CAWSVFGQGEAFF.

J is TRBJ2-6 and V is TRBV7-6; 7 positions agree with TRBD2. The V segment lost 5 bases and the J segment 2 bases; nucleotides outside the gene matches: 18. Germline V gene data show CDR1 as SGHVS and CDR2 as FNYEAQ. The CDR3 contains 20 residues. The CDR3 coding sequence is TGTGCCAGCAGCCCCACCCCGGGGGGTGGGCGCGTCGCTGGGGCCAACGTCCTGACTTTC. Translated, it gives CASSPTPGGGRVAGANVLTF.

This rearrangement joins TRBV29-1 to TRBJ1-1, with TRBD1 identical over 7 bases. This CDR3 has 12 amino acids. V lost 6 bases to trimming and J lost 5 bases; unmatched junction nucleotides: 6. Looked up from germline, CDR1 is SQVTM and CDR2 is ANQGSEA. The CDR3 DNA sequence: TGCAGCGTCCTACAGGGGACAACTGAAGCTTTCTTT. It is translated as CSVLQGTTEAFF.

This clone was seen once. The J gene is TRBJ2-3, the V gene TRBV5-6; 10 nucleotides match TRBD1. Looked up from germline, CDR1 is SGHDT and CDR2 is YYEEEE. The CDR3 extends over 15 amino acids. Unmatched junction bases numbered 3, after V lost 4 bases and J lost 1 base. The CDR3 DNA sequence: TGTGCCAGCAGCGACGGGACAGGGGGCACAGATACGCAGTATTTT. Translated: CASSDGTGGTDTQYF.

This clone was seen only once. The V call is TRBV9, the J call TRBJ1-2; TRBD1 is a possible D gene (6 bases). Per the germline V gene, CDR1 is SGDLS and CDR2 is YYNGEE. The CDR3 is 14 residues long. V lost 3 bases and J 8 bases, leaving 17 bases between the germline ends. The CDR3 region is CASSETGIITGYTF. CDR3 DNA: TGTGCCAGCAGCGAGACAGGCATCATCACGGGCTACACCTTC.

The chain has TRBV5-1 and TRBJ2-1; 14 bases line up with TRBD2. The CDR3 has 15 amino acids. Germline V gene lookup returns CDR1 SGHRS and CDR2 YFSETQ. The J segment lost 7 bases and the V segment lost 3 bases, leaving 3 bases of the junction unmatched. CDR3 coding DNA: TGCGCCAGCAGCTCGACTAGCGGGAGGGGGAATGAGCAGTTCTTC. Translation: CASSSTSGRGNEQFF.

The gene calls are TRBV7-9 and TRBJ2-3; 11 nucleotides align to TRBD2. CDR1 is SEHNR, CDR2 FQNEAQ, per germline (reference sequence). V was pared by 2 bases and J by 6 bases, with 4 bases of the junction left unmatched. This CDR3 region has 15 residues. The CDR3 reads CASSLLAGGADTQYF. The CDR3 coding sequence is TGTGCCAGCAGCTTACTAGCGGGAGGTGCGGATACGCAGTATTTT.

In this sample, this clone turned up once. The gene calls are TRBV7-3 and TRBJ1-1; D not certain. CDR3 length equals 13 residues. V lost 5 bases and J lost 1, with 8 bases in between. Looked up from germline, CDR1 is SGHTA and CDR2 is FQGTGA. Here the CDR3 reads CASSPGRNTEAFF. DNA of the CDR3: TGTGCCAGCAGCCCCGGGAGGAACACTGAAGCTTTCTTT.

The chain joins TRBV15 to TRBJ2-5; tentatively, D is TRBD1 (5 bases). The CDR3 runs to 12 residues. V was shortened by 5 bases and J by 5 bases, with 9 bases between the two germline ends. Germline V gives CDR1 LNHNV, CDR2 YYDKDF (reference sequence). The CDR3 loop reads CATSGAIETQYF. DNA for the CDR3: TGTGCCACCAGCGGGGCGATTGAGACCCAGTACTTC.

The CDR3 DNA follows: TGTGCCAGCAGCGCGGGACTCTACAATGAGCAGTTCTTC. This encodes CASSAGLYNEQFF. This chain connects TRBV7-3 to TRBJ2-1, with D tentatively TRBD2 (6 bases). The CDR3 covers 13 residues. Germline CDR1 SGHTA, CDR2 FQGTGA. Trimming took 5 bases from V and 3 from J, leaving 8 bases between them. Full variable domain (remainder filled in from reference TRBV7-3 and TRBJ2-1): GAGVSQTPSNKVTEKGKYVELRCDPISGHTALYWYRQSLGQGPEFLIYFQGTGAADDSGLPNDRFFAVRPEGSVSTLKIQRTERGDSAVYLCASSAGLYNEQFFGPGTRLTVL.

The gene calls are TRBV5-4 and TRBJ2-2; a possible D gene is TRBD1 (6 bases). Looked up from germline, CDR1 is SGHNT and CDR2 is YYREEE (reference sequence). The V end was cut by 1 base, the J end by 0 bases, with 10 bases between. The CDR3 is 16 residues long. The CDR3, as DNA: TGTGCCAGCAGCTTGTTTGGGGGCTCGAACACCGGGGAGCTGTTTTTT. Translating gives CASSLFGGSNTGELFF.

The chain employs TRBV7-2 and TRBJ1-5, with D unresolved. The germline V gene encodes CDR1 SGHTA and CDR2 FQGNSA. Deletions cut 1 base from V and 3 bases from J, with 16 bases between. The CDR3 contains 17 residues. The CDR3 here is CASSLGGRPNSNQPQHF. The CDR3 coding sequence is TGTGCCAGCAGCTTAGGAGGGCGCCCGAATTCCAATCAGCCCCAGCATTTT.

This clone was counted ten times or more. The chain has TRBV19 and TRBJ1-1; unclear D gene. CDR3 size: 12 residues. Germline lookup yields CDR1 LNHDA and CDR2 SQIVND (reference sequence). Trimming left V 9 bases short and J 0 bases short, with 8 bases between. The chain's CDR3 is CASLDMNTEAFF. CDR3 coding DNA: TGTGCCAGCCTCGACATGAACACTGAAGCTTTCTTT.

This rearrangement joins TRBV9 to TRBJ2-3; 9 bases fit TRBD2. Germline V lookup: CDR1 SGDLS, CDR2 YYNGEE. The CDR3 contains 16 residues. V was clipped by 0 bases and J by 0 bases; unmatched bases: 2. The CDR3 DNA reads as TGTGCCAGCAGCGTAGCTAGCGGGGCGAGCACAGATACGCAGTATTTT. It is translated as CASSVASGASTDTQYF.

This chain joins TRBV18 and TRBJ1-1; D uncertain. Germline V gene lookup returns CDR1 KGHSH and CDR2 LQKENI. V lost 5 bases and J lost 6, with 19 bases in between. This CDR3 contains 15 residues. CDR3 amino acids: CASSFSPLPTAEAFF. In DNA, the CDR3 is TGTGCCAGCTCATTCTCTCCGTTGCCTACCGCTGAAGCTTTCTTT.

The chain recombines TRBV7-2 with TRBJ2-1; no clear D. Germline CDR1 and CDR2: SGHTA and FQGNSA. V was trimmed by 5 bases and J by 8 bases, leaving 19 bases between them. The CDR3 is made up of 15 amino acids. CDR3 loop: CASSPFSQRADEQFF. The CDR3 DNA is TGTGCCAGCAGCCCCTTTTCTCAACGCGCCGATGAGCAGTTCTTC.

The J gene is TRBJ2-1, the V gene TRBV19, with 10 bases fitting TRBD2. The ends lost 1 base at V and 4 bases at J; junction bases unmatched: 4. Germline CDR1 is LNHDA and CDR2 is SQIVND (reference sequence). The CDR3 length is 16 residues. CDR3 in amino acids: CASSIALAGGYNEQFF. CDR3 in DNA: TGTGCCAGTAGTATAGCCTTAGCGGGAGGATACAATGAGCAGTTCTTC.

The chain employs TRBV6-1 and TRBJ1-1, with TRBD1 identical over 11 bases. This CDR3 region has 15 residues. Trimming at V came to 7 bases and at J to 4 bases, leaving 8 bases not matched to a gene. In germline, CDR1 is MNHNS, CDR2 SASEGT. CDR3 in amino acids: CASTGQGAGSTEAFF. The CDR3 DNA follows: TGTGCCAGCACAGGACAGGGGGCCGGTAGCACTGAAGCTTTCTTT.

With regard to this clone: Other DNA sequences within the sample encode an identical CDR3. The CDR3 spells CSARPGNEQFF. CDR3 DNA sequence: TGCAGTGCTCGACCGGGGAATGAGCAGTTCTTC. The gene calls are TRBV20-1 and TRBJ2-1, with D maybe TRBD2 (5 bases). The CDR3 runs 11 residues. V gave up 5 bases and J gave up 7 bases, with 9 bases separating them. CDR1 is DFQATT and CDR2 is SNEGSKA in the germline V gene (reference sequence).

The J gene is TRBJ2-3, the V gene TRBV19; 7 bases map to TRBD2. The V gene end was trimmed by 3 bases and the J gene end by 3 bases; junction bases not matched to a gene: 6. This CDR3 has 15 amino acids. The germline V gene has CDR1 LNHDA and CDR2 SQIVND (reference sequence). CDR3 nucleotide sequence: TGTGCCAGTAGTATTTTCGGGGGGAAGACAGATACGCAGTATTTT. It encodes CASSIFGGKTDTQYF.

The V gene is TRBV25-1, the J gene TRBJ2-3; 13 bases fit TRBD2. There are 15 residues in the CDR3. Germline V gene sequence: CDR1 MGHDK, CDR2 SYGVNS. V was pared by 6 bases and J by 6 bases, with 6 bases of the junction left unmatched. The DNA for the CDR3 is TGTGCCAGCAGCACTAGCGGGAGGGCCGAGGATACGCAGTATTTT. It specifies CASSTSGRAEDTQYF.

This chain joins TRBV11-1 and TRBJ2-7; 7 positions agree with TRBD1. Germline V gene lookup returns CDR1 SGHAT and CDR2 FQDESV (reference sequence). The ends lost 3 bases at V and 3 bases at J; junction bases unmatched: 5. This CDR3 comprises 14 residues. CDR3 residues: CASSFGTEIYEQYF. In DNA form, the CDR3 reads TGTGCCAGCAGCTTCGGGACAGAGATCTACGAGCAGTACTTC.

This clone was recorded once. The chain couples TRBV5-1 to TRBJ2-1, with 8 positions matching TRBD2. Germline V gives CDR1 SGHRS, CDR2 YFSETQ. The CDR3 has 16 residues. V shed 1 base and J 4 bases; nucleotides not matched to a gene: 7. The CDR3 DNA reads as TGCGCCAGCAGCTTGTTTAGCGGGGCACATTACAATGAGCAGTTCTTC. Its protein is CASSLFSGAHYNEQFF.

This sequence joins TRBV11-2 and TRBJ1-1; 7 nucleotides line up with TRBD1. The V segment lost 0 bases and the J segment 3 bases; nucleotides outside the gene matches: 4. The CDR3 loop spans 15 amino acids. Looked up from germline, CDR1 is SGHAT and CDR2 is FQNNGV. The CDR3 DNA reads TGTGCCAGCAGCTTAGAATCCGGGACAGACACTGAAGCTTTCTTT. Protein: CASSLESGTDTEAFF.

This chain links TRBV7-2 with TRBJ2-5; 7 bases line up with TRBD1. The CDR3 spans 13 residues. Trimming at V came to 5 bases and at J to 4 bases, leaving 4 bases not matched to a gene. CDR1 is SGHTA, CDR2 FQGNSA, per germline. This chain's CDR3 is CASSMGQRETQYF. The CDR3 DNA follows: TGTGCCAGCAGCATGGGACAGAGAGAGACCCAGTACTTC.

This chain connects TRBV30 to TRBJ1-6; D is possibly TRBD1 (6 bases). Germline assignment: CDR1 GTSNPN and CDR2 SVGIG (reference sequence). The length of the CDR3 is 13 residues. Trimming took off 1 base at V and 10 bases at J, with 11 bases between the two ends. In nucleotides, the CDR3 is TGTGCCTGGAGTGGACAGGAGCGCTCACCCCTCCACTTT. It translates to CAWSGQERSPLHF.

The chain joins TRBV7-2 to TRBJ2-7; D is possibly TRBD2 (6 bases). CDR1 is SGHTA and CDR2 is FQGNSA in the germline V gene. V shed 5 bases and J shed 2 bases, with 19 bases lying between them. CDR3 length: 16 amino acids. In DNA, the CDR3 is TGTGCCAGCAGCCGCTATTCGGACGGGAGCACCTACGAGCAGTACTTC. Translation gives CASSRYSDGSTYEQYF.